This TCR beta chain was captured by sequencing in a study of blood T cells in healthy people across ages (dated by TCRdb to between 2014 and 2017). Background for the entire study: In model experiments, template switching captured about one uniquely barcoded TCR beta cDNA molecule for every two T cells. To track age-related changes in TCR beta repertoire diversity, the study relied on deep sequencing normalized with unique cDNA molecular identifiers. Donors were grouped into four age groups: young (average approximately 16 years), middle-aged (around 39), aged (roughly 67) and long-lived (over 80). To avoid experimental bias, donors of different ages were distributed randomly across sequencing lanes. Two additional independent replicas of 1 million unique cDNA reads from the same blood draw were analyzed for two donors (one aged 18 to 29 and one aged 80 or older). The paper as a whole reports these results and caveats: Since profiling was done on bulk unsorted PBMCs, naive and antigen-experienced compartments could not be conclusively compared. As age increased, observed TCR beta diversity per million T cells dropped in a roughly linear way, and a significant reduction was already evident by age 40. Estimates of total diversity from one million sequenced T cells were regarded as lower bounds and underestimates. Because donor CMV infection status was unknown, age-related changes in expanded clonotypes were potentially confounded. There was a strong correlation between observed TCR beta diversity and the percentage of naive T cells measured by flow cytometry. The long-lived group showed more naive CD4+ T cells, fewer expanded clones and increased TCR diversity than the aged group, suggesting age selection.

This clonotype occurred a few times. It lacks a known antigen. Base-call qualities are not available, and no considerably larger clone is one nucleotide away. Preparation of the library involved 5' RACE. Sequencing took place on an Illumina HiSeq 2500. The second PCR ran for roughly 7 to 12 cycles and used a J-beta primer mix along with a sample-barcoded 5' primer. Each TCR beta cDNA molecule received a unique molecular identifier from a template-switch 5' adaptor carrying 12 random nucleotides. Each sample yielded at least 3 million CDR3-containing paired-end reads. First-strand cDNA was synthesized from all RNA with the Mint cDNA synthesis kit, primed by a TRBC-specific oligonucleotide. After uracil-DNA glycosylase treatment, a first 18-cycle PCR used universal primers M1SS and BC2_uni_R on all cDNA. As for how the authors treated the data: Normalization of each sample was performed by random selection of 1 million high-quality reads, each carrying a distinct molecular identifier. Reads with shared molecular identifiers were discarded instead of being binned into consensus sequences. MiTCR, run with a Q25 quality threshold and the strictest error-elimination algorithm, handled CDR3 identification, clonotype clustering and error correction. A nonparametric unseen species model with Euler transformation was used to estimate lower-bound total TCR beta diversity. TCRdb cleaned the public reads at Q25 with fastp, built clones with MiXCR and kept in-frame beta chains. Rows merge per CDR3 protein into single entries with the most common DNA and genes. TCRdb, not the original authors, processed these V and J calls. This sample gives fewer than 700,000 distinct CDR3 sequences in total; around 43% of them show up just once. The biggest ten clones account for 30% of the sample.

Sequences SGHTA (CDR1) and FQGNSA (CDR2) are obtained from the germline V gene. Taken from cysteine to phenylalanine, the CDR3 has 11 residues. Only the CDR3 DNA stays, 33 bases, in frame from base 1. V is pared back by 1 base and J by 13 bases, with 10 bases lying between the germline termini. Donors were about 36 systemically healthy Caucasian individuals from Russia aged about 6 to 100 years. Approximately 10 milliliters of peripheral blood were collected from each donor into EDTA-treated Vacutainer tubes. Ficoll-Paque density-gradient centrifugation was used to isolate PBMCs, with at least 7 million per sample. Total RNA, at least 6 micrograms per sample, was extracted from PBMCs with Trizol reagent. For every donor, flow cytometry on a PBMC aliquot measured the percentage of naive CD45RAhigh/CD27high T cells.

Sequences were obtained from blood. This receptor was obtained from an elderly man in good health. This sequence uses TRBV7-2 and TRBJ2-5; no confident D gene assignment can be made. The CDR3 amino acid sequence is: CASSLVDRRYF. The DNA is as follows: TGTGCCAGCAGCTTAGTAGATCGTCGGTACTTC.